This TCR beta chain was captured in a study of T cell responses to AZD1222 COVID-19 vaccine. Study-level results: Among vaccine-associated CD4 TCRs, coverage spanned spike, with dominance at 160-218 and 743-854. A rise in Spike-specific TCR breadth and depth followed two AZD1222 doses. It was only after the peak T cell response that any repertoires were sampled. Baseline seropositivity occurred in only 5 or 6 AZD1222 recipients.

The CDR3 totals 14 residues. The germline V and J ends were trimmed by 2 bases and 1 base, with 6 bases remaining between them. The germline V gene encodes CDR1 SGHNT and CDR2 YYREEE (reference sequence). Data came from immunoSEQ multiplex PCR; TCRdb stores just in-frame clones and leaves some out. The sample records roughly 130,000 clones, 92% being singletons. This clone was observed once. The antigen is undetermined. The sequence came from an adult who received the AZD1222 COVID-19 vaccine. The rearrangement joins TRBV5-4 to TRBJ2-2, with D perhaps TRBD2 (5 bases). The sample consisted of peripheral blood, taken 28 days after the second AZD1222 dose. This CDR3 reads CASSFEGNTGELFF. Here the CDR3 DNA reads TGTGCCAGCAGCTTCGAGGGGAACACCGGGGAGCTGTTTTTT.